Each of the 20 T cell receptor beta chains below was sequenced from the same sample in a study of shared clonotypes between healthy human individuals. Generated by immunoSEQ multiplex PCR, the TCRdb table keeps only in-frame clones and is missing some. The sample lists about half a million clones; around 85% were seen once. Source material: PBMCs. Every receptor here comes from a middle-aged woman in good health. Some clones in this sample may be carry-over from other donors' samples.

This chain uses TRBV18 with TRBJ2-1, with 7 bases matching TRBD2. There are 16 residues in the CDR3. Trimming removed 1 base from V and 0 bases from J; junction bases left unmatched: 3. The germline CDR1 and CDR2 sequences are KGHSH and LQKENI. Written as DNA, the CDR3 is TGTGCCAGCTCACCACTTGGCGGGAGCTCCTACAATGAGCAGTTCTTC. It is translated as CASSPLGGSSYNEQFF.

This clone occurred a few times. The chain combines TRBV19 with TRBJ2-2, with D perhaps matching TRBD1 (5 bases). The V and J ends lost 6 bases and 8 bases respectively, with 16 bases between them. Looked up from germline, CDR1 is LNHDA and CDR2 is SQIVND (reference sequence). This CDR3 is 14 amino acids long. The CDR3 loop is CASSTGSRGGELFF. The CDR3 DNA reads as TGTGCCAGTAGCACAGGCTCCCGTGGTGGGGAGCTGTTTTTT.

The J gene is TRBJ2-3, the V gene TRBV9; 8 nucleotides align to TRBD2. The CDR3 has 16 amino acids. Germline CDR1 and CDR2: SGDLS and YYNGEE. V trimming: 4 bases; J trimming: 1 base; junction bases outside the gene matches: 8. The CDR3 nucleotides are TGTGCCAGCAGCACCCCCCGGCGGGAGGGCACAGATACGCAGTATTTT. Amino acid sequence: CASSTPRREGTDTQYF.

The chain uses TRBV29-1 and TRBJ2-3; TRBD2 matches 16 bases. This CDR3 spans 14 amino acids. J gave up 3 bases and V 7 bases, and 1 base lay outside the gene matches. Per germline, CDR1 SQVTM and CDR2 ANQGSEA. As DNA, the CDR3 is TGCAGCGGGGGACTAGCGGGAGGGACAGATACGCAGTATTTT. Amino acids: CSGGLAGGTDTQYF.

The chain employs TRBV4-1 and TRBJ2-7; tentative D call: TRBD2 (6 bases). The V gene's germline CDR1 is MGHRA and CDR2 YSYEKL. This CDR3 has 14 residues. V was shortened by 4 bases and J by 3 bases, with 13 bases between the two germline ends. The CDR3 DNA is TGCGCCAGCAGCCGGACGGGACTTAGCTACGAGCAGTACTTC. Translated: CASSRTGLSYEQYF.

About this clone itself: Germline and junction disagree at one end, which may indicate a read error. V and J are TRBV10-3 and TRBJ1-5; D unclear. The CDR3 contains 16 residues. CDR1 is ENHRY, CDR2 SYGVKD, per germline. CDR3 amino acids: CAISERVGLSNRPQHF. In DNA, the CDR3 is TGTGCCATCAGTGAGCGGGTCGGGTTGAGCAATCGGCCCCAGCATTTT.

V and J are TRBV2 and TRBJ2-7, with 9 bases matching TRBD2. The germline gives CDR1 SNHLY, CDR2 FYNNEI. Unmatched junction bases numbered 6, after V lost 4 bases and J lost 5 bases. The CDR3 consists of 14 residues. Here the CDR3 DNA reads TGTGCCAGCAGTGTCGGGCGGGAGGGCAACGAGCAGTACTTC. It codes for CASSVGREGNEQYF.

This sequence joins TRBV9 and TRBJ1-3; D call uncertain. CDR3 length: 16 amino acids. Germline lookup yields CDR1 SGDLS and CDR2 YYNGEE. Trimming removed 7 bases from V and 2 bases from J, with 19 bases in between. CDR3 nucleotides: TGTGCCAGCCACGACCACAAAAGCAGCGCTGGAAACACCATATATTTT. Translating gives CASHDHKSSAGNTIYF.

The chain has TRBV30 and TRBJ1-2; 8 bases are a match to TRBD1. The V segment lost 6 bases and the J segment 2 bases; nucleotides outside the gene matches: 5. CDR3 length equals 13 residues. CDR1 and CDR2 (germline): GTSNPN, SVGIG (reference sequence). For the CDR3, the DNA is TGTGCCTGCACCGGACAGGGAAACTATGGCTACACCTTC. Protein: CACTGQGNYGYTF.

This chain joins TRBV6-1 and TRBJ2-4; weak D call: TRBD2 (5 bases). The V gene lost 2 bases and the J gene lost 1 base, with 6 bases spanning the gap. Germline loops: CDR1 MNHNS, CDR2 SASEGT. The CDR3 is 14 residues long. CDR3 sequence reads: CASSEWEAKNIQYF. The CDR3 DNA reads as TGTGCCAGCAGTGAATGGGAGGCCAAAAACATTCAGTACTTC.

J is TRBJ2-3 and V is TRBV7-9; D might be TRBD2 (6 bases). V was clipped by 2 bases and J by 4 bases, with 10 bases between them. This CDR3 is 14 amino acids long. Germline CDR1 is SEHNR and CDR2 is FQNEAQ (reference sequence). Here the CDR3 reads CASSLSVAADTQYF. CDR3 coding DNA: TGTGCCAGCAGCTTATCCGTAGCGGCAGATACGCAGTATTTT. The full variable domain, its missing parts supplied by reference TRBV7-9 and TRBJ2-3, is DTGVSQNPRHKITKRGQNVTFRCDPISEHNRLYWYRQTLGQGPEFLTYFQNEAQLEKSRLLSDRFSAERPKGSFSTLEIQRTEQGDSAMYLCASSLSVAADTQYFGPGTRLTVL.

V and J are TRBV10-3 and TRBJ1-1; D ambiguous. The CDR3 spans 17 residues. Trimming pared 2 bases from V and 0 bases from J, leaving 16 bases between. Germline V gene lookup returns CDR1 ENHRY and CDR2 SYGVKD. The CDR3 DNA sequence: TGTGCCATCAGTGAGGGGATTTGGGGTCCGCTGAACACTGAAGCTTTCTTT. Its translation is CAISEGIWGPLNTEAFF.

This clone was found once. This chain connects TRBV15 to TRBJ1-5; D gene unclear. Germline V lookup: CDR1 LNHNV, CDR2 YYDKDF (reference sequence). CDR3 length: 14 residues. Trimming took 0 bases from V and 9 from J, leaving 12 bases between them. DNA for the CDR3: TGTGCCACCAGCAGAGATCGCCAGGTTGGGCCCCAGCATTTT. Amino acid sequence: CATSRDRQVGPQHF.

This rearrangement joins TRBV5-1 to TRBJ2-5; tentative D call: TRBD2 (5 bases). There are 15 residues in the CDR3. The ends were cut back, 0 bases at V and 4 bases at J, with 13 bases in the middle. CDR1 and CDR2 (germline): SGHRS, YFSETQ. Here the CDR3 reads CASSLGGVIGETQYF. CDR3 bases: TGCGCCAGCAGCTTGGGGGGAGTTATCGGAGAGACCCAGTACTTC.

Turning to this clone: A much larger clone sits a single nucleotide away, making a read error possible. The J gene is TRBJ2-4, the V gene TRBV6-6; maybe TRBD1 (6 bases). The length of the CDR3 is 15 residues. Per germline, CDR1 MNHNY and CDR2 SVGAGI (reference sequence). Here the CDR3 reads CASSTLGTTKNIRYF. The CDR3 DNA is TGTGCCAGCAGCACCTTGGGGACAACCAAAAACATTCGGTACTTC.

The V gene is TRBV5-4, the J gene TRBJ2-1; D ambiguous. The length of the CDR3 is 15 residues. CDR1 is SGHNT and CDR2 is YYREEE in the germline V gene (reference sequence). Trimming left V 1 base short and J 0 bases short, with 8 bases between. For the CDR3, the DNA is TGTGCCAGCAGCTTGACTACCGGCTCCTACAATGAGCAGTTCTTC. It is translated as CASSLTTGSYNEQFF.

On this clone: A far larger clone is just one base off, so this is likely a read error. At the DNA level, this CDR3 is encoded by other sequences in the same sample as well. The chain joins TRBV7-2 to TRBJ2-7; TRBD1 agrees at 8 bases. Per germline, CDR1 SGHTA and CDR2 FQGNSA. There are 16 residues in the CDR3. CDR3 DNA: TGTGCCAGCAGCTTAGAGATCGGACAGGGCTCCTACGAGCAGTACTTT. As protein: CASSLEIGQGSYEQYF.

This clone was observed a single time. V and J are TRBV20-1 and TRBJ2-7; D possibly corresponds to TRBD2 (5 bases). The CDR3 is 11 residues long. V was pared by 3 bases and J by 7 bases, with 10 bases between. CDR1 DFQATT and CDR2 SNEGSKA come from the germline V gene (reference sequence). The CDR3 region has the DNA TGCAGTGCTAGCTCCCCGGGGGAGCAGTACTTC. The encoded protein is CSASSPGEQYF.

The chain recombines TRBV14 with TRBJ2-5; 7 bases fit TRBD2. The CDR3 contains 15 residues. The germline gives CDR1 SGHDN, CDR2 FVKESK. The V segment lost 4 bases and the J segment 5 bases; nucleotides outside the gene matches: 10. In DNA, the CDR3 is TGTGCCAGCAGCCCTCGGGCGGGAGCTGGGGAGACCCAGTACTTC. It codes for CASSPRAGAGETQYF.

The chain carries TRBV27 and TRBJ2-6; D is ambiguous. Trimming removed 2 bases at V and 2 bases at J, with 10 bases between. This CDR3 is built from 16 residues. Germline CDR1 and CDR2: MNHEY and SMNVEV (reference sequence). Here the CDR3 reads CASSLMTVAGANVLTF. The CDR3 nucleotides are TGTGCCAGCAGTTTAATGACGGTAGCTGGGGCCAACGTCCTGACTTTC.